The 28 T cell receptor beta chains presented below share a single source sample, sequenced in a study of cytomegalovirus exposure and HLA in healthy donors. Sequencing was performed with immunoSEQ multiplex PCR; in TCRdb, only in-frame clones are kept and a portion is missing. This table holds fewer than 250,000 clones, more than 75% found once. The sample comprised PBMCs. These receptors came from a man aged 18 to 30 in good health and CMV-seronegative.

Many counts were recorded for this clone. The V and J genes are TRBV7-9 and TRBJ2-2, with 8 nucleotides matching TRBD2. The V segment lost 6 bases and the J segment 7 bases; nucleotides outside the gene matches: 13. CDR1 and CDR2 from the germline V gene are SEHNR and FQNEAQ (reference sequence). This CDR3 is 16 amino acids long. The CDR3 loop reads CASRPDSVAGIGELFF. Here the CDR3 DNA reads TGTGCCAGCAGACCCGACTCGGTAGCGGGAATCGGGGAGCTGTTTTTT.

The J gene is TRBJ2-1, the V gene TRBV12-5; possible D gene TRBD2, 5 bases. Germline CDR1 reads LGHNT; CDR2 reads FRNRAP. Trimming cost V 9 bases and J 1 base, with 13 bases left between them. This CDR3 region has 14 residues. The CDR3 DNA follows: TGTGCTAGCGCCGTTGGCGGGTCCTACAATGAGCAGTTCTTC. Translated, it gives CASAVGGSYNEQFF.

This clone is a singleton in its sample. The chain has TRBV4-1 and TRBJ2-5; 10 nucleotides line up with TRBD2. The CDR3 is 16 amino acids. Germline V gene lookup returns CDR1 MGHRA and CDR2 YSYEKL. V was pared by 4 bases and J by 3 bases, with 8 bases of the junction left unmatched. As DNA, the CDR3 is TGCGCCAGCAGCCGCGTGGGACTAGCGACAAAAGAGACCCAGTACTTC. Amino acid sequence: CASSRVGLATKETQYF.

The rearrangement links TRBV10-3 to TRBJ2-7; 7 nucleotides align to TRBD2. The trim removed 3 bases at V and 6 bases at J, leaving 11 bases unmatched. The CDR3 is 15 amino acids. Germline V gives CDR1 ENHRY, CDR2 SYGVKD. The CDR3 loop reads CAISEGLAAAGEQYF. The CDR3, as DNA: TGTGCCATCAGTGAAGGCCTAGCGGCCGCCGGCGAGCAGTACTTC.

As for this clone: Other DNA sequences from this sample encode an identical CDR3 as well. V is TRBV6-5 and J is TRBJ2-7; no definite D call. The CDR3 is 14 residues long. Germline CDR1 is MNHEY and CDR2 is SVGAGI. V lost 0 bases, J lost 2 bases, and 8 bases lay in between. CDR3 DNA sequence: TGTGCCAGCAGTTACTCAGCAGGAACCTACGAGCAGTACTTC. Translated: CASSYSAGTYEQYF.

Here the CDR3 reads CASSAGERNEQFF. As DNA, the CDR3 is TGTGCCAGCAGCGCGGGAGAAAGGAATGAGCAGTTCTTC. This chain links TRBV6-4 with TRBJ2-1; TRBD2 agrees at 7 bases. The CDR3 contains 13 residues. J gave up 7 bases and V 6 bases, and 6 bases lay outside the gene matches. CDR1 MRHNA and CDR2 SNTAGT come from the germline V gene.

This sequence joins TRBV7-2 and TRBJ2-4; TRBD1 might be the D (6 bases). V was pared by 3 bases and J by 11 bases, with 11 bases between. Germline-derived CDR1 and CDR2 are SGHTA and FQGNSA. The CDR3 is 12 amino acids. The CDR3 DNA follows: TGTGCCAGCAGCTTGGACAGCCCCTTTCAGTACTTC. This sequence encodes CASSLDSPFQYF.

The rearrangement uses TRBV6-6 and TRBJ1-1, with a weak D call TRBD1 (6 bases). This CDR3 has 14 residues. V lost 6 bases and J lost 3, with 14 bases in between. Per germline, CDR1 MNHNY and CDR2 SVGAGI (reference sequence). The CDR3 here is CASRLRGTYTEAFF. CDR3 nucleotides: TGTGCCAGCAGGCTTAGGGGGACGTACACTGAAGCTTTCTTT.

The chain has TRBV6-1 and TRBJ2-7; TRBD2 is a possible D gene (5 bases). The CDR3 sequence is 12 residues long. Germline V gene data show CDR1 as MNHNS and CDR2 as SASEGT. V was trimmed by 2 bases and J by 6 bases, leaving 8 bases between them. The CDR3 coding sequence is TGTGCCAGCAGTGAAAGAGGGAGCGAGCAGTACTTC. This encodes CASSERGSEQYF.

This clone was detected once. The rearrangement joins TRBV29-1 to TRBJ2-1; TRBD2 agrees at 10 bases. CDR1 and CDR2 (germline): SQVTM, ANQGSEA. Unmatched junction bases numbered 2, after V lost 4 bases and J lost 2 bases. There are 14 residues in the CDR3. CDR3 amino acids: CSVVLAGAYNEQFF. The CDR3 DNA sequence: TGCAGCGTTGTTCTAGCGGGGGCCTACAATGAGCAGTTCTTC.

The CDR3 coding sequence is TGTGCCAGTAGTACCGGGACAGGGGGCTCCGGGGAGCTGTTTTTT. Translated, it gives CASSTGTGGSGELFF. The chain uses TRBV19 and TRBJ2-2, with 12 nucleotides matching TRBD1. The V and J ends lost 4 bases and 6 bases, in that order; junction bases with no gene match: 3. Per the germline V gene, CDR1 is LNHDA and CDR2 is SQIVND (reference sequence). The CDR3 totals 15 residues.

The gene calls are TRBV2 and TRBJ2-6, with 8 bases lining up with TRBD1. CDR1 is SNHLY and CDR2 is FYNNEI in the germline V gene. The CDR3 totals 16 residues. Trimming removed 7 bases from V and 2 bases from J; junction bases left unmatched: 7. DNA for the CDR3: TGTGCCAGCACCCTCCAGACAGGGGCTGGGGCCAACGTCCTGACTTTC. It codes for CASTLQTGAGANVLTF.

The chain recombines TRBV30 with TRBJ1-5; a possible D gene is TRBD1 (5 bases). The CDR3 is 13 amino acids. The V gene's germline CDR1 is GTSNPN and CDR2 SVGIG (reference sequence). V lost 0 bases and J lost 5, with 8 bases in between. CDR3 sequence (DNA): TGTGCCTGGAGTGTTGGAGGGGATCAGCCCCAGCATTTT. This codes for CAWSVGGDQPQHF. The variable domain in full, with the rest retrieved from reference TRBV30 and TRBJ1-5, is SQTIHQWPATLVQPVGSPLSLECTVEGTSNPNLYWYRQAAGRGLQLLFYSVGIGQISSEVPQNLSASRPQDRQFILSSKKLLLSDSGFYLCAWSVGGDQPQHFGDGTRLSIL.

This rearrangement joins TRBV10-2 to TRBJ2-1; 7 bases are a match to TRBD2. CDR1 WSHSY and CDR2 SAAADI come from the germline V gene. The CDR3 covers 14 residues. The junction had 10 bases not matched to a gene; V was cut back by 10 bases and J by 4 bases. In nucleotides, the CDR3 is TGCGCCACCATGTTCGGGACTACATACAATGAGCAGTTCTTC. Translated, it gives CATMFGTTYNEQFF.

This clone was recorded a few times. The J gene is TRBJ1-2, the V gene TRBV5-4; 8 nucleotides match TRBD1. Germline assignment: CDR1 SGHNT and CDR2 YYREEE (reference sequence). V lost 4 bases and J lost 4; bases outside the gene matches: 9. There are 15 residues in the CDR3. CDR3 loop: CASSGEGQVLYGYTF. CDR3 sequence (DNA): TGTGCCAGCAGCGGGGAGGGACAGGTCCTCTATGGCTACACCTTC.

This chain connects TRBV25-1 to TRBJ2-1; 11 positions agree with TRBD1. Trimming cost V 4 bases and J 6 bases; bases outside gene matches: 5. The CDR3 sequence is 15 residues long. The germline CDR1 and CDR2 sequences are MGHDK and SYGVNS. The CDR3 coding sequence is TGTGCCAGCAGTGTAATTGGGACAGGGGGCAATGAGCAGTTCTTC. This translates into CASSVIGTGGNEQFF.

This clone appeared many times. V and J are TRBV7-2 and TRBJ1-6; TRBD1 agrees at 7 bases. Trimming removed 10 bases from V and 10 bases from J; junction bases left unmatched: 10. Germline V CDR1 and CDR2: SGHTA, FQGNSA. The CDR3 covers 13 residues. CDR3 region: CATHRQGESPLHF. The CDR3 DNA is TGTGCCACCCACCGGCAGGGGGAATCACCCCTCCACTTT.

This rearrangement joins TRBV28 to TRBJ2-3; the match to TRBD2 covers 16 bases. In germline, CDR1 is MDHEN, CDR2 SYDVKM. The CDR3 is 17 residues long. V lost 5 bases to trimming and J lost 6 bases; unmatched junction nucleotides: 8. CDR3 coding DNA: TGTGCCAGCAGTCCCTCGGGACTAGCGGGAGGGCCCGATACGCAGTATTTT. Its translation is CASSPSGLAGGPDTQYF.

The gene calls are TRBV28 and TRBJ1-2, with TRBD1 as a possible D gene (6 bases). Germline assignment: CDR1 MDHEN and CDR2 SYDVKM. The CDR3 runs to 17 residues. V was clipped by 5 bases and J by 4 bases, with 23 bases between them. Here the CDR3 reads CASSDQRTQGFGYGYTF. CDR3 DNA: TGTGCCAGCAGTGACCAACGCACACAGGGATTTGGCTATGGCTACACCTTC.

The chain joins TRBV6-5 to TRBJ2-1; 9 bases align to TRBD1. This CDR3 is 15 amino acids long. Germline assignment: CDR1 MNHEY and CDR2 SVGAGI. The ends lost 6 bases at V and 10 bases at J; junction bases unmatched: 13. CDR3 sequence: CASSETGTGQREQFF. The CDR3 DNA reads TGTGCCAGCAGCGAAACCGGGACAGGGCAACGCGAGCAGTTCTTC.

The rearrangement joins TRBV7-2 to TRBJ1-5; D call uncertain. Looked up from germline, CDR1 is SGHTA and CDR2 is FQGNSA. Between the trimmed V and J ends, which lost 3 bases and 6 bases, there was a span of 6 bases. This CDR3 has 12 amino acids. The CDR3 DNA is TGTGCCAGCAGCTTTCCGGGTCAGCCCCAGCATTTT. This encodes CASSFPGQPQHF.

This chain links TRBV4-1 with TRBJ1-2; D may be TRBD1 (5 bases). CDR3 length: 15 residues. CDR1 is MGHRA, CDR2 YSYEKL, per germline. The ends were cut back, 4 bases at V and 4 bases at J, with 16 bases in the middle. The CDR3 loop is CASSRISQGLYGYTF. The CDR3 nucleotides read TGCGCCAGCAGCCGGATTTCCCAGGGTCTCTATGGCTACACCTTC.

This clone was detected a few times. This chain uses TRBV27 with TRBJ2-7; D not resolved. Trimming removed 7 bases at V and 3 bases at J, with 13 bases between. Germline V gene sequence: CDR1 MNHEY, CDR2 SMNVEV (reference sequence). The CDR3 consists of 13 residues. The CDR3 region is CASTPRNGYEQYF. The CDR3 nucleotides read TGTGCCAGCACCCCTAGAAATGGCTACGAGCAGTACTTC.

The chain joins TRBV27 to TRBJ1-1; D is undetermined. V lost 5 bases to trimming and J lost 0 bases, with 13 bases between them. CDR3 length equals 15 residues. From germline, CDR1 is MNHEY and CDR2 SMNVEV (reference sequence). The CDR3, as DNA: TGTGCCAGCAGTAAGGGAACGGGGTTGAACACTGAAGCTTTCTTT. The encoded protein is CASSKGTGLNTEAFF.

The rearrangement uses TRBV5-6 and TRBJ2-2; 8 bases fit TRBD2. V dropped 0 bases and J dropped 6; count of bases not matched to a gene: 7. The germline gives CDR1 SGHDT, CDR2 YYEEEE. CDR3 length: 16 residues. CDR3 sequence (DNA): TGTGCCAGCAGCTTGGGAAGCGGGGGCCCGCCCGGGGAGCTGTTTTTT. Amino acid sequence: CASSLGSGGPPGELFF.

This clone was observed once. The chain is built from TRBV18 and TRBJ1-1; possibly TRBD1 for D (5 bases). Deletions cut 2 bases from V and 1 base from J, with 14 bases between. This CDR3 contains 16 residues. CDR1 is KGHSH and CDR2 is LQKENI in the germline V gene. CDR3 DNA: TGTGCCAGCTCACCAGGGCAGGGCAATTGGAACACTGAAGCTTTCTTT. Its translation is CASSPGQGNWNTEAFF.

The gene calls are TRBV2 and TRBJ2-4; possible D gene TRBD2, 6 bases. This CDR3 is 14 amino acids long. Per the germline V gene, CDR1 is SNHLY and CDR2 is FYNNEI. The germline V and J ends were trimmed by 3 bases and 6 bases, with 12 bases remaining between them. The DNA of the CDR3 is TGTGCCAGCAGTGAGGAGGGAATTGGAAACATTCAGTACTTC. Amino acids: CASSEEGIGNIQYF.

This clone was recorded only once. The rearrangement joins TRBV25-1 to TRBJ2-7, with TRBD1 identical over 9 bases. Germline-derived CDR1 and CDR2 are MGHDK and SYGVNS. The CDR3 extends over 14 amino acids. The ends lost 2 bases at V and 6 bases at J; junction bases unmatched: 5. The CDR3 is CASSEGDRVREQYF. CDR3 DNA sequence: TGTGCCAGCAGTGAAGGGGACAGGGTGCGCGAGCAGTACTTC.